Each of the 12 T cell receptor beta chains below was sequenced from the same sample in a study of blood T cell repertoires in COVID-19. Clones were read by immunoSEQ multiplex PCR, and TCRdb kept only the in-frame ones, dropping some. The table records about 95,000 clones, 87% of them present only once. Input material: peripheral blood. The receptors were sampled from a human donor in a cohort sampled during active COVID-19.

The V and J genes are TRBV5-4 and TRBJ2-2; 10 nucleotides agree with TRBD1. CDR1 and CDR2 from the germline V gene are SGHNT and YYREEE (reference sequence). The ends lost 0 bases at V and 4 bases at J; junction bases unmatched: 3. There are 16 residues in the CDR3. The CDR3 spells CASSLADRGSTGELFF. The CDR3, as DNA: TGTGCCAGCAGCTTGGCGGACAGGGGGTCCACCGGGGAGCTGTTTTTT.

The chain combines TRBV3-1 (or the pseudogene TRBV3-2) with TRBJ1-1; D uncertain. This CDR3 has 11 amino acids. CDR1 and CDR2 from the germline V gene are LGHDT and YNNKEL (reference sequence). Deletions cut 6 bases from V and 11 bases from J, with 13 bases between. The CDR3: CASRSGIDAFF. In DNA form, the CDR3 reads TGTGCCAGCAGGTCAGGCATAGATGCTTTCTTT.

Only a few counts were recorded for this clone. The DNA for the CDR3 is TGTGCCAGCAGCTTAACAGGGAGCTATAATTCACCCCTCCACTTT. It codes for CASSLTGSYNSPLHF. The chain carries TRBV5-4 and TRBJ1-6; weak D call: TRBD1 (6 bases). The V gene's germline CDR1 is SGHNT and CDR2 YYREEE (reference sequence). V lost 2 bases, J lost 3 bases, and 9 bases lay in between. The CDR3 covers 15 residues.

The rearrangement uses TRBV28 and TRBJ2-7; no clear D. Germline values: CDR1 MDHEN, CDR2 SYDVKM. Deletions cut 5 bases from V and 4 bases from J, with 12 bases between. The CDR3 extends over 13 amino acids. CDR3 in DNA: TGTGCCAGCAGTCCCGCCCCGACTTACGAGCAGTACTTC. This codes for CASSPAPTYEQYF.

V is TRBV7-2 and J is TRBJ1-2, with no clear D. This CDR3 comprises 15 residues. V gave up 2 bases and J gave up 4 bases, with 14 bases separating them. Looked up from germline, CDR1 is SGHTA and CDR2 is FQGNSA. CDR3 loop: CASSLFPAAVYGYTF. The CDR3 DNA sequence: TGTGCCAGCAGCTTATTCCCCGCAGCGGTCTATGGCTACACCTTC. The full variable domain, with the rest looked up from reference TRBV7-2 and TRBJ1-2, is GAGVSQSPSNKVTEKGKDVELRCDPISGHTALYWYRQSLGQGLEFLIYFQGNSAPDKSGLPSDRFSAERTGGSVSTLTIQRTQQEDSAVYLCASSLFPAAVYGYTFGSGTRLTVV.

This sequence joins TRBV6-2 or TRBV6-3 and TRBJ1-1; no firm D call. CDR1 and CDR2 (germline): MNHEY, SVGEGT. The V and J ends lost 2 bases and 3 bases respectively, with 7 bases between them. The CDR3 is 13 amino acids. The CDR3: CASSYEVDTEAFF. The CDR3, as DNA: TGTGCCAGCAGTTACGAGGTGGACACTGAAGCTTTCTTT.

The V call is TRBV7-2, the J call TRBJ2-1; D gene ambiguous. The germline V and J ends were trimmed by 4 bases and 4 bases, with 14 bases remaining between them. Germline V gene data show CDR1 as SGHTA and CDR2 as FQGNSA. CDR3 size: 15 residues. The CDR3 loop is CASSSGSRRYNEQFF. In DNA form, the CDR3 reads TGTGCCAGCAGCTCCGGGTCTCGCCGATACAATGAGCAGTTCTTC.

The V gene is TRBV9, the J gene TRBJ2-2; possibly TRBD2 for D (6 bases). V was clipped by 2 bases and J by 2 bases, with 7 bases between them. Germline values: CDR1 SGDLS, CDR2 YYNGEE. The CDR3 totals 14 residues. This chain's CDR3 is CASSVRGNTGELFF. The DNA for the CDR3 is TGTGCCAGCAGCGTGCGGGGTAACACCGGGGAGCTGTTTTTT. The full variable domain, its missing parts supplied by reference TRBV9 and TRBJ2-2, is DSGVTQTPKHLITATGQRVTLRCSPRSGDLSVYWYQQSLDQGLQFLIQYYNGEERAKGNILERFSAQQFPDLHSELNLSSLELGDSALYFCASSVRGNTGELFFGEGSRLTVL.

J is TRBJ1-1 and V is TRBV9, with D tentatively TRBD1 (6 bases). Trimming took 0 bases from V and 1 from J, leaving 7 bases between them. The CDR3 is 14 amino acids. In germline, CDR1 is SGDLS, CDR2 YYNGEE. The CDR3 region has the DNA TGTGCCAGCAGCGTAGCAGGGGAGAACACTGAAGCTTTCTTT. It specifies CASSVAGENTEAFF.

The chain uses TRBV9 and TRBJ1-1; D is ambiguous. From germline, CDR1 is SGDLS and CDR2 YYNGEE. This CDR3 region has 15 residues. Trimming shortened V by 5 bases and J by 3 bases, and 17 bases separated the two germline ends. In DNA form, the CDR3 reads TGTGCCAGCAGTGCATCGGCAGGTTCTTACACTGAAGCTTTCTTT. Translation: CASSASAGSYTEAFF.

The J gene is TRBJ1-2, the V gene TRBV11-1; D gene uncertain. In germline, CDR1 is SGHAT, CDR2 FQDESV (reference sequence). V lost 9 bases and J lost 4, with 15 bases in between. This CDR3 comprises 13 residues. Here the CDR3 reads CASSLPGRYGYTF. In nucleotides, the CDR3 is TGTGCCAGTTCCTTACCGGGTCGCTATGGCTACACCTTC.

The rearrangement uses TRBV30 and TRBJ2-7; D is perhaps TRBD1 (6 bases). V shed 3 bases and J shed 4 bases, with 16 bases lying between them. The CDR3 runs 14 residues. Germline V CDR1 and CDR2: GTSNPN, SVGIG (reference sequence). This chain's CDR3 is CAWSRQRTGYEQYF. The DNA of the CDR3 is TGTGCCTGGAGCCGACAAAGAACAGGGTACGAGCAGTACTTC.